These 18 T cell receptor beta chains were all obtained from the same sample, sequenced in a study of cytomegalovirus exposure and HLA in healthy donors. The primer mix had 60 Vbeta and 13 Jbeta primers. Assay: immunoSEQ multiplex PCR; the TCRdb copy retains only in-frame clones and omits some. Here the sample spans roughly 200,000 clones, around a tenth being singletons. The sample taken for sequencing was PBMCs. The receptors originated from a woman aged 30 to 39 in good health and CMV-seropositive.

This clone was picked up a small number of times. V usage is TRBV7-2 and J usage is TRBJ2-1, with a weak D call TRBD2 (6 bases). There are 16 residues in the CDR3. V lost 3 bases and J lost 4, with 16 bases in between. CDR1 is SGHTA, CDR2 FQGNSA, per germline. DNA of the CDR3: TGTGCCAGCAGCTTGTCTTATGGGAGCGGGTACAATGAGCAGTTCTTC. This translates into CASSLSYGSGYNEQFF. Full variable domain (rest looked up from reference TRBV7-2 and TRBJ2-1): GAGVSQSPSNKVTEKGKDVELRCDPISGHTALYWYRQSLGQGLEFLIYFQGNSAPDKSGLPSDRFSAERTGGSVSTLTIQRTQQEDSAVYLCASSLSYGSGYNEQFFGPGTRLTVL.

This clone was recorded a few times. CDR3 DNA: TGTGCCAGCAGTTCCCGGACAGGGGGGTCCCGGGAGCAGTACTTC. It codes for CASSSRTGGSREQYF. The gene calls are TRBV27 and TRBJ2-7; 10 bases map to TRBD1. The junction had 10 bases not matched to a gene; V was cut back by 4 bases and J by 7 bases. The germline CDR1 and CDR2 sequences are MNHEY and SMNVEV (reference sequence). The CDR3 is 15 residues long.

This clone appeared a few times. The rearrangement uses TRBV29-1 and TRBJ1-1; D might be TRBD1 (6 bases). Germline V gives CDR1 SQVTM, CDR2 ANQGSEA. V lost 4 bases and J 3 bases, leaving 9 bases between the germline ends. This CDR3 is 12 amino acids long. This CDR3 is CSVGRGYTEAFF. CDR3 nucleotide sequence: TGCAGCGTTGGCAGGGGCTACACTGAAGCTTTCTTT. The full variable domain, its missing parts supplied by reference TRBV29-1 and TRBJ1-1, is SAVISQKPSRDICQRGTSLTIQCQVDSQVTMMFWYRQQPGQSLTLIATANQGSEATYESGFVIDKFPISRPNLTFSTLTVSNMSPEDSSIYLCSVGRGYTEAFFGQGTRLTVV.

The chain employs TRBV13 and TRBJ2-3, with D hard to call. CDR1 is PRHDT, CDR2 FYEKMQ, per germline (reference sequence). There are 14 residues in the CDR3. Trimming took off 0 bases at V and 6 bases at J, with 10 bases between the two ends. CDR3 nucleotides: TGTGCCAGCAGCTTAGGCCGGCCGGAGGATACGCAGTATTTT. It encodes CASSLGRPEDTQYF.

This clone has more than one count but fewer than ten. The rearrangement joins TRBV4-1 to TRBJ2-1; possibly TRBD2 for D (6 bases). The CDR3 length is 17 residues. In germline, CDR1 is MGHRA, CDR2 YSYEKL. With 6 bases removed from V and 5 bases from J, the gap between germline ends came to 23 bases. The CDR3 loop reads CASRDYVGQGNNNEQFF. The CDR3 coding sequence is TGCGCCAGCAGGGACTATGTAGGGCAGGGAAACAACAATGAGCAGTTCTTC.

The rearrangement joins TRBV27 to TRBJ1-4; 10 bases fit TRBD1. Germline CDR1 reads MNHEY; CDR2 reads SMNVEV (reference sequence). Trimming took 7 bases from V and 8 from J; bases not matched to a gene: 10. The CDR3 sequence is 15 residues long. The CDR3 sequence: CASTELGTGDEKLFF. In DNA, the CDR3 is TGTGCCAGCACAGAGTTAGGGACAGGGGACGAAAAACTGTTTTTT. Drawing the rest from reference TRBV27 and TRBJ1-4, the complete variable domain is EAQVTQNPRYLITVTGKKLTVTCSQNMNHEYMSWYRQDPGLGLRQIYYSMNVEVTDKGDVPEGYKVSRKEKRNFPLILESPSPNQTSLYFCASTELGTGDEKLFFGSGTQLSVL.

This clone showed up just a few times. The J gene is TRBJ1-4, the V gene TRBV18, with 7 bases fitting TRBD1. The length of the CDR3 is 15 residues. CDR1 and CDR2 (germline): KGHSH, LQKENI. V was pared by 3 bases and J by 6 bases, with 7 bases of the junction left unmatched. The DNA of the CDR3 is TGTGCCAGCTCACCGAGAGGGGGCGCCGATGAAAAACTGTTTTTT. It specifies CASSPRGGADEKLFF.

This chain links TRBV5-1 with TRBJ2-5, with D perhaps TRBD1 (5 bases). The J call may be in error: the DNA end matches TRBJ2-7 better. The CDR3 spans 15 residues. Per the germline V gene, CDR1 is SGHRS and CDR2 is YFSETQ. The CDR3 DNA sequence: TGCGCCAGCAGCTTGTCAGCAGGGCCGTACTACGAGCAGTACTTC. Its protein is CASSLSAGPYYEQYF.

The chain employs TRBV6-1 and TRBJ2-3, with 10 bases fitting TRBD1. Germline V gives CDR1 MNHNS, CDR2 SASEGT. J gave up 4 bases and V 8 bases, and 6 bases lay outside the gene matches. The CDR3 has 14 residues. CDR3 protein: CASDDRGHSDTQYF. CDR3 coding DNA: TGTGCCAGCGATGACAGGGGGCATTCAGATACGCAGTATTTT.

This clone has just a few counts. The chain carries TRBV5-8 and TRBJ1-4; weak D call: TRBD1 (5 bases). V lost 2 bases and J lost 8, with 13 bases in between. CDR3 size: 14 residues. Germline loops: CDR1 SGHTS, CDR2 YDEGEE. The CDR3 region is CASSFGGVGEKLFF. As DNA, the CDR3 is TGTGCCAGCAGCTTCGGAGGGGTTGGAGAAAAACTGTTTTTT.

This sequence joins TRBV2 and TRBJ2-2; 7 bases fit TRBD2. The CDR3 loop spans 18 amino acids. Unmatched junction bases numbered 16, after V lost 6 bases and J lost 3 bases. Germline CDR1 SNHLY, CDR2 FYNNEI. The CDR3 sequence is CASRKRQGGVGDTGELFF. CDR3 coding DNA: TGTGCCAGCAGAAAGCGGCAGGGAGGGGTGGGGGACACCGGGGAGCTGTTTTTT.

V usage is TRBV4-1 and J usage is TRBJ1-2; tentatively, D is TRBD1 (5 bases). The V gene lost 1 base and the J gene lost 5 bases, with 20 bases spanning the gap. The CDR3 totals 17 residues. Germline CDR1 MGHRA, CDR2 YSYEKL. In DNA form, the CDR3 reads TGCGCCAGCAGCCAAGCGACGACACGGGGACTAGGATATGGCTACACCTTC. Translated: CASSQATTRGLGYGYTF.

This chain uses TRBV19 with TRBJ2-7; TRBD2 agrees at 13 bases. J lost 4 bases, V lost 3 bases, and 6 bases had no gene match. The germline V gene encodes CDR1 LNHDA and CDR2 SQIVND (reference sequence). There are 16 residues in the CDR3. The CDR3 sequence is CASSIGLAGEAYEQYF. CDR3 nucleotide sequence: TGTGCCAGTAGTATCGGACTAGCGGGAGAAGCGTACGAGCAGTACTTC.

Notes on this clone: An end of the junction differs from the germline gene, which may be a read error. The chain combines TRBV5-6 with TRBJ2-7; 7 bases are shared with TRBD1. The CDR3 loop spans 16 amino acids. Germline lookup yields CDR1 SGHDT and CDR2 YYEEEE. DNA for the CDR3: TGTGCCAGCAGTTTGGGAAGGGGGCAAGTTAGCGACGAGCAGTACTTC. Residues: CASSLGRGQVSDEQYF.

The rearrangement links TRBV5-4 to TRBJ1-1, with D perhaps TRBD1 (5 bases). Trimming shortened V by 0 bases and J by 3 bases, and 15 bases separated the two germline ends. This CDR3 has 16 residues. Germline V CDR1 and CDR2: SGHNT, YYREEE (reference sequence). The CDR3 coding sequence is TGTGCCAGCAGCTTGGGGCAGGGAGGCAGGGACACTGAAGCTTTCTTT. Protein product: CASSLGQGGRDTEAFF.

The CDR3: CASSYRQGSQPQHF. The DNA for the CDR3 is TGTGCCAGCAGTTACCGACAGGGCAGTCAGCCCCAGCATTTT. V and J are TRBV27 and TRBJ1-5; the match to TRBD1 covers 7 bases. This CDR3 has 14 residues. The J segment lost 6 bases and the V segment lost 4 bases, leaving 6 bases of the junction unmatched. The germline gives CDR1 MNHEY, CDR2 SMNVEV (reference sequence).

This clone was counted between two and nine times. The chain carries TRBV7-8 and TRBJ2-1, with TRBD2 identical over 12 bases. The CDR3 has 16 residues. Germline assignment: CDR1 SGHVS and CDR2 FQNEAQ. V lost 5 bases, J lost 3 bases, and 5 bases stayed unmatched. CDR3 protein: CASSKLAGGIYNEQFF. CDR3 coding DNA: TGTGCCAGCAGCAAACTAGCGGGAGGTATCTACAATGAGCAGTTCTTC.

The J gene is TRBJ1-2, the V gene TRBV6-5, with 7 bases that match TRBD1. The V gene end was trimmed by 6 bases and the J gene end by 4 bases; junction bases not matched to a gene: 11. This CDR3 spans 15 amino acids. Per germline, CDR1 MNHEY and CDR2 SVGAGI. The CDR3 sequence: CASSLGISGGYGYTF. The CDR3 region has the DNA TGTGCCAGCAGCCTGGGGATCTCAGGGGGCTATGGCTACACCTTC.